One sample yielded the 8 T cell receptor beta chains listed below, sequenced in a study of regulatory and conventional T cells in RAG deficiency. Conventional CD4+ T cells were sorted from blood as CD25-low CD127-high cells. The table came from immunoSEQ multiplex PCR; TCRdb's copy has only in-frame clones and leaves some out. This table holds about 10,000 clones, around 96% found once. Sequencing was carried out using CD4+ effector T cells sorted from blood. The receptors were sampled from a human donor with RAG deficiency presenting as severe combined immunodeficiency.

V gene TRBV15 combines with J gene TRBJ2-1, with TRBD1 identical over 7 bases. The V segment lost 1 base and the J segment 3 bases; nucleotides outside the gene matches: 0. This CDR3 has 14 amino acids. The germline V gene encodes CDR1 LNHNV and CDR2 YYDKDF (reference sequence). The CDR3 reads CATSRGQGYNEQFF. The DNA of the CDR3 is TGTGCCACCAGCAGAGGACAGGGCTACAATGAGCAGTTCTTC.

The rearrangement links TRBV6-4 to TRBJ2-1, with 10 bases aligning to TRBD2. CDR3 size: 15 residues. The trim removed 3 bases at V and 2 bases at J, leaving 1 base unmatched. The V gene's germline CDR1 is MRHNA and CDR2 SNTAGT. Here the CDR3 reads CASSEAGGAYNEQFF. The CDR3 region has the DNA TGTGCCAGCAGTGAAGCGGGAGGGGCCTACAATGAGCAGTTCTTC.

The chain uses TRBV7-2 and TRBJ1-3; tentative D call: TRBD1 (5 bases). This CDR3 is built from 14 residues. Germline V CDR1 and CDR2: SGHTA, FQGNSA. V was pared by 8 bases and J by 2 bases, with 13 bases between. CDR3 in amino acids: CASHRAGPGNTIYF. CDR3 DNA: TGTGCCAGCCATAGGGCGGGGCCTGGAAACACCATATATTTT.

The chain carries TRBV5-1 and TRBJ1-2, with D possibly TRBD1 on 5 matching bases. Germline assignment: CDR1 SGHRS and CDR2 YFSETQ. The CDR3 loop spans 14 amino acids. The germline V and J ends were trimmed by 4 bases and 2 bases, with 12 bases remaining between them. The CDR3 reads CASSTQVSNYGYTF. CDR3 in DNA: TGCGCCAGCAGCACACAGGTGTCGAACTATGGCTACACCTTC.

A word on this clone: The same CDR3 arises from other DNA sequences in this sample as well. CDR3 sequence reads: CAWSVQGETQYF. The CDR3 coding sequence is TGTGCCTGGAGTGTACAGGGAGAGACCCAGTACTTC. The V call is TRBV30, the J call TRBJ2-5; perhaps TRBD1 as D (6 bases). Per the germline V gene, CDR1 is GTSNPN and CDR2 is SVGIG (reference sequence). V was cut by 0 bases and J by 4 bases, with 6 bases left in between. The CDR3 runs to 12 residues. Combining the CDR3 with reference TRBV30 and TRBJ2-5 gives the whole variable domain SQTIHQWPATLVQPVGSPLSLECTVEGTSNPNLYWYRQAAGRGLQLLFYSVGIGQISSEVPQNLSASRPQDRQFILSSKKLLLSDSGFYLCAWSVQGETQYFGPGTRLLVL.

This chain connects TRBV9 to TRBJ2-5, with a weak D call TRBD2 (5 bases). This CDR3 region has 14 residues. Germline V gene lookup returns CDR1 SGDLS and CDR2 YYNGEE. Deletions cut 0 bases from V and 1 base from J, with 7 bases between. The CDR3 DNA reads as TGTGCCAGCAGCGTAGGCGGACTCCAAGAGACCCAGTACTTC. Its protein product is CASSVGGLQETQYF.

This clone was seen once. The chain is built from TRBV20-1 and TRBJ1-2; TRBD1 aligns across 7 bases. This CDR3 is built from 10 residues. Looked up from germline, CDR1 is DFQATT and CDR2 is SNEGSKA (reference sequence). The CDR3 loop reads CRTGNYGYTF. In DNA form, the CDR3 reads TGCAGGACAGGGAACTATGGCTACACCTTC.

The J gene is TRBJ2-7, the V gene TRBV7-3; TRBD1 matches 8 bases. The ends lost 5 bases at V and 3 bases at J; junction bases unmatched: 3. The germline V gene has CDR1 SGHTA and CDR2 FQGTGA. The CDR3 covers 13 residues. The DNA of the CDR3 is TGTGCCAGCAGCCCCGGGACAGGCTACGAGCAGTACTTC. It is translated as CASSPGTGYEQYF.